A selection of T cell receptor beta chains follows, all from one sample in a study of cytotoxic CD8 clonotypes in ibrutinib-treated CLL. Clones were read by immunoSEQ multiplex PCR, and TCRdb kept only the in-frame ones, dropping some. The data show about 23,000 clones, roughly 70% seen once. The sample here was PBMCs, taken after 24 months of ibrutinib treatment. The receptor set was obtained from a human donor with chronic lymphocytic leukemia. Each CDR3 is given with its conserved first and last residue. D genes are given only for firm matches. Clone size is not always given. Where it is, it says once, few, many or a class for expanded clones.

clone_size: NA
j_call: TRBJ2-7
d_call: NA
v_call: TRBV6-5
cdr3_aa: CASSYSNRVIYEQYF
cdr3_nt: TGTGCCAGCAGTTACTCTAACAGGGTGATCTACGAGCAGTACTTC

clone_size: NA
j_call: TRBJ1-2
d_call: TRBD1
v_call: TRBV28
cdr3_aa: CASSMGQGSYGYTF
cdr3_nt: TGTGCCAGCAGTATGGGACAGGGAAGCTATGGCTACACCTTC

clone_size: NA
j_call: TRBJ2-7
d_call: TRBD2
v_call: TRBV4-1
cdr3_aa: CASSPRLAGETFEQYF
cdr3_nt: TGCGCCAGCAGCCCCCGACTAGCGGGGGAAACTTTCGAGCAGTACTTC

clone_size: NA
j_call: TRBJ2-7
d_call: NA
v_call: TRBV5-6
cdr3_aa: CASSLGQYEQYF
cdr3_nt: TGTGCCAGCAGCTTGGGACAGTACGAGCAGTACTTC

clone_size: NA
j_call: TRBJ2-1
d_call: TRBD2
v_call: TRBV7-9
cdr3_aa: CASSPSGRNEQFF
cdr3_nt: TGTGCCAGCAGCCCTTCCGGGAGGAATGAGCAGTTCTTC

clone_size: NA
j_call: TRBJ2-1
d_call: NA
v_call: TRBV2
cdr3_aa: CASTVGREQFF
cdr3_nt: TGTGCCAGCACAGTCGGTCGTGAGCAGTTCTTC

clone_size: NA
j_call: TRBJ1-6
d_call: NA
v_call: TRBV15
cdr3_aa: CATSRVVEVRGDSPLHF
cdr3_nt: TGTGCCACCAGCAGAGTCGTTGAGGTCCGGGGCGATTCACCCCTCCACTTT

clone_size: NA
j_call: TRBJ1-2
d_call: NA
v_call: TRBV4-1
cdr3_aa: CASSQDNDRANYGYTF
cdr3_nt: TGCGCCAGCAGCCAAGATAACGACCGAGCTAACTATGGCTACACCTTC

clone_size: NA
j_call: TRBJ2-6
d_call: NA
v_call: TRBV29-1
cdr3_aa: CSVRGSGANVLTF
cdr3_nt: TGCAGCGTGCGAGGGTCTGGGGCCAACGTCCTGACTTTC

clone_size: NA
j_call: TRBJ2-1
d_call: NA
v_call: TRBV20-1
cdr3_aa: CSARMGGEQFF
cdr3_nt: TGCAGTGCTAGGATGGGAGGTGAGCAGTTCTTC

clone_size: NA
j_call: TRBJ2-3
d_call: NA
v_call: TRBV15
cdr3_aa: CATSRGLETDTQYF
cdr3_nt: TGTGCCACCAGCAGAGGGTTGGAAACAGATACGCAGTATTTT

clone_size: NA
j_call: TRBJ1-3
d_call: NA
v_call: TRBV18
cdr3_aa: CASSPSVYSGNTIYF
cdr3_nt: TGTGCCAGCTCACCTTCGGTTTACTCTGGAAACACCATATATTTT

clone_size: NA
j_call: TRBJ1-1
d_call: TRBD1
v_call: TRBV5-1
cdr3_aa: CASTAGTGGAKDTEAFF
cdr3_nt: TGCGCCAGCACCGCCGGGACAGGGGGCGCTAAGGACACTGAAGCTTTCTTT

clone_size: NA
j_call: TRBJ2-1
d_call: TRBD2
v_call: TRBV19
cdr3_aa: CASNRGGSNEQFF
cdr3_nt: TGTGCCAGTAACCGGGGGGGCAGTAATGAGCAGTTCTTC

clone_size: NA
j_call: TRBJ1-6
d_call: NA
v_call: TRBV19
cdr3_aa: CASSINQNSPLHF
cdr3_nt: TGTGCCAGTAGTATCAACCAGAATTCACCCCTCCACTTT

clone_size: NA
j_call: TRBJ2-2
d_call: TRBD2
v_call: TRBV7-9
cdr3_aa: CASSPPWTSGGSGELFF
cdr3_nt: TGTGCCAGCAGCCCCCCCTGGACTAGCGGGGGAAGCGGGGAGCTGTTTTTT

clone_size: few
j_call: TRBJ2-1
d_call: NA
v_call: TRBV19
cdr3_aa: CASSLYRGREQFF
cdr3_nt: TGTGCCAGTAGTCTTTACCGAGGTCGTGAGCAGTTCTTC

clone_size: NA
j_call: TRBJ1-5
d_call: NA
v_call: TRBV11-2
cdr3_aa: CASSLGGFKPQHF
cdr3_nt: TGTGCCAGCAGCTTAGGGGGATTTAAGCCCCAGCATTTT

clone_size: few
j_call: TRBJ1-2
d_call: TRBD1
v_call: TRBV6-4
cdr3_aa: CASSDYGQGVGGYTF
cdr3_nt: TGTGCCAGCAGTGACTACGGACAGGGGGTGGGCGGCTACACCTTC

clone_size: few
j_call: TRBJ2-3
d_call: TRBD2
v_call: TRBV6-1
cdr3_aa: CASSLAGGRTDTQYF
cdr3_nt: TGTGCCAGCAGTCTAGCGGGGGGACGCACAGATACGCAGTATTTT

clone_size: NA
j_call: TRBJ2-4
d_call: NA
v_call: TRBV5-6
cdr3_aa: CASSLGLEENIQYF
cdr3_nt: TGTGCCAGCAGCTTGGGACTGGAAGAAAACATTCAGTACTTC

clone_size: NA
j_call: TRBJ1-2
d_call: NA
v_call: TRBV30
cdr3_aa: CAWSSRGSDAGYTF
cdr3_nt: TGTGCCTGGAGTTCCCGGGGGAGTGACGCTGGCTACACCTTC

clone_size: NA
j_call: TRBJ2-3
d_call: NA
v_call: TRBV7-9
cdr3_aa: CASSLYDSSDTQYF
cdr3_nt: TGTGCCAGCAGCTTATATGATAGCTCAGATACGCAGTATTTT

clone_size: few
j_call: TRBJ2-5
d_call: NA
v_call: TRBV19
cdr3_aa: CASSIMLDQETQYF
cdr3_nt: TGTGCCAGTAGTATAATGTTGGATCAAGAGACCCAGTACTTC

clone_size: NA
j_call: TRBJ1-1
d_call: TRBD1
v_call: TRBV2
cdr3_aa: CALKTGVTEAFF
cdr3_nt: TGTGCCCTCAAGACAGGGGTGACTGAAGCTTTCTTT

clone_size: NA
j_call: TRBJ2-7
d_call: TRBD1
v_call: TRBV10-1
cdr3_aa: CASSESGTGDEQYF
cdr3_nt: TGCGCCAGCAGTGAGTCGGGGACAGGGGACGAGCAGTACTTC

clone_size: NA
j_call: TRBJ2-7
d_call: TRBD1
v_call: TRBV5-1
cdr3_aa: CASSPRAGGIVFEQYF
cdr3_nt: TGCGCCAGCAGCCCCCGGGCAGGGGGCATCGTCTTCGAGCAGTACTTC

clone_size: NA
j_call: TRBJ2-7
d_call: TRBD1
v_call: TRBV19
cdr3_aa: CASRKGSGGQGYYEQYF
cdr3_nt: TGTGCCAGCCGTAAGGGATCAGGTGGACAGGGATACTACGAGCAGTACTTC

clone_size: NA
j_call: TRBJ1-1
d_call: NA
v_call: TRBV21-1
cdr3_aa: CASSKDSGWSNTEAFF
cdr3_nt: TGTGCCAGCAGCAAAGATAGTGGGTGGTCGAACACTGAAGCTTTCTTT

clone_size: NA
j_call: TRBJ2-3
d_call: NA
v_call: TRBV4-1
cdr3_aa: CASSPFGQSTDTQYF
cdr3_nt: TGCGCCAGCAGCCCCTTCGGCCAGAGCACAGATACGCAGTATTTT

clone_size: NA
j_call: TRBJ2-2
d_call: NA
v_call: TRBV9
cdr3_aa: CASSVASGELFF
cdr3_nt: TGTGCCAGCAGCGTAGCTTCCGGGGAGCTGTTTTTT

clone_size: NA
j_call: TRBJ2-1
d_call: NA
v_call: TRBV5-6
cdr3_aa: CASSLLGNENEQFF
cdr3_nt: TGTGCCAGCAGCTTATTGGGAAATGAGAATGAGCAGTTCTTC

clone_size: NA
j_call: TRBJ1-5
d_call: TRBD1
v_call: TRBV11-2
cdr3_aa: CASSSTAGTGSDQPQHF
cdr3_nt: TGTGCCAGCAGCTCAACAGCCGGGACAGGGTCCGATCAGCCCCAGCATTTT

clone_size: many
j_call: TRBJ1-1
d_call: NA
v_call: TRBV9
cdr3_aa: CASSVRGGTEAFF
cdr3_nt: TGTGCCAGCAGCGTGCGGGGTGGCACTGAAGCTTTCTTT

clone_size: NA
j_call: TRBJ2-5
d_call: NA
v_call: TRBV11-2
cdr3_aa: CASSFGVRETQYF
cdr3_nt: TGTGCCAGCAGCTTTGGTGTCAGAGAGACCCAGTACTTC

clone_size: NA
j_call: TRBJ1-1
d_call: NA
v_call: TRBV5-1
cdr3_aa: CASSPADSRSWPFF
cdr3_nt: TGCGCCAGCAGCCCAGCCGACAGCCGGTCGTGGCCTTTCTTT

clone_size: NA
j_call: TRBJ1-3
d_call: NA
v_call: TRBV6-5
cdr3_aa: CASSYGFSGNTIYF
cdr3_nt: TGTGCCAGCAGTTACGGGTTTTCTGGAAACACCATATATTTT

clone_size: few
j_call: TRBJ2-1
d_call: NA
v_call: TRBV11-1
cdr3_aa: CASSSSPNGGTPQFF
cdr3_nt: TGTGCCAGCAGCTCGAGCCCGAATGGTGGGACTCCGCAGTTCTTC

clone_size: medium-sized
j_call: TRBJ2-7
d_call: NA
v_call: TRBV5-1
cdr3_aa: CASSSDRGVREQYF
cdr3_nt: TGCGCCAGCAGCTCGGACCGTGGGGTTCGGGAGCAGTACTTC

clone_size: once
j_call: TRBJ2-1
d_call: NA
v_call: TRBV19
cdr3_aa: CASSIQSSYNEQFF
cdr3_nt: TGTGCCAGTAGTATCCAGAGCTCCTACAATGAGCAGTTCTTC

clone_size: NA
j_call: TRBJ1-1
d_call: NA
v_call: TRBV12-5
cdr3_aa: CASGSPTLNTEAFF
cdr3_nt: TGTGCTAGTGGTTCTCCCACGCTGAACACTGAAGCTTTCTTT